Below are 22 T cell receptor beta chains sequenced from a single sample in a study of lymphopenia after photon versus proton radiotherapy. Generated by immunoSEQ multiplex PCR, the TCRdb table keeps only in-frame clones and is missing some. The sample contains some 31,000 clones, 84% of which appear only once. The source was peripheral blood, collected from a patient treated with proton-based radiotherapy. These receptors were collected from a woman aged 70-85 years with pancreatic cancer.

There are a few counts of this clone. The chain recombines TRBV2 with TRBJ1-5, with a weak D call TRBD1 (5 bases). The CDR3 is made up of 13 amino acids. Deletions cut 8 bases from V and 1 base from J, with 9 bases between. The V gene's germline CDR1 is SNHLY and CDR2 FYNNEI. CDR3 sequence reads: CASAGRSNQPQHF. The CDR3 DNA reads TGTGCCAGCGCGGGACGGAGCAATCAGCCCCAGCATTTT.

The chain combines TRBV7-2 with TRBJ2-7; TRBD1 agrees at 9 bases. Germline V gives CDR1 SGHTA, CDR2 FQGNSA. The ends lost 5 bases at V and 6 bases at J; junction bases unmatched: 5. The CDR3 is 13 amino acids. This CDR3 is CASSRDRVREQYF. The CDR3 nucleotides are TGTGCCAGCAGCAGGGACAGGGTTCGCGAGCAGTACTTC. The full variable domain, with the rest looked up from reference TRBV7-2 and TRBJ2-7, is GAGVSQSPSNKVTEKGKDVELRCDPISGHTALYWYRQSLGQGLEFLIYFQGNSAPDKSGLPSDRFSAERTGGSVSTLTIQRTQQEDSAVYLCASSRDRVREQYFGPGTRLTVT.

The chain recombines TRBV27 with TRBJ2-6, with 11 nucleotides matching TRBD2. V was pared by 2 bases and J by 0 bases, with 6 bases of the junction left unmatched. CDR1 and CDR2 from the germline V gene are MNHEY and SMNVEV (reference sequence). The CDR3 spans 19 residues. Here the CDR3 DNA reads TGTGCCAGCAGTTTACGGTTAGCGGGAGGGGGCTCTGGGGCCAACGTCCTGACTTTC. Its protein is CASSLRLAGGGSGANVLTF.

The chain recombines TRBV13 with TRBJ2-7; tentatively, D is TRBD2 (6 bases). CDR3 size: 15 residues. V was clipped by 4 bases and J by 3 bases, with 16 bases between them. Germline CDR1 reads PRHDT; CDR2 reads FYEKMQ (reference sequence). This CDR3 reads CASSSGGPEFYEQYF. CDR3 sequence (DNA): TGTGCCAGCAGCTCCGGAGGGCCGGAATTCTACGAGCAGTACTTC.

The chain couples TRBV7-2 to TRBJ2-3; maybe TRBD1 (5 bases). Germline V gene data show CDR1 as SGHTA and CDR2 as FQGNSA. V gave up 1 base and J gave up 1 base, with 6 bases separating them. The CDR3 extends over 14 amino acids. The CDR3 sequence is CASSLVRGTDTQYF. CDR3 coding DNA: TGTGCCAGCAGCTTAGTCAGGGGCACAGATACGCAGTATTTT.

This chain links TRBV7-8 with TRBJ2-3; the D gene is possibly TRBD1 (5 bases). Trimming cost V 2 bases and J 1 base, with 25 bases left between them. Germline V gene sequence: CDR1 SGHVS, CDR2 FQNEAQ. This CDR3 comprises 20 residues. The DNA of the CDR3 is TGTGCCAGCAGCTTATTCGGTGGTTCGAAACGAGGCAGGGGCACAGATACGCAGTATTTT. This encodes CASSLFGGSKRGRGTDTQYF.

The chain links TRBV5-8 to TRBJ1-4; D perhaps matches TRBD1 (6 bases). CDR1 and CDR2 from the germline V gene are SGHTS and YDEGEE. Trimming left V 1 base short and J 2 bases short, with 6 bases between. The CDR3 is 14 amino acids. The CDR3 spells CASSLTGTNEKLFF. The CDR3 DNA reads TGTGCCAGCAGCTTGACAGGGACTAATGAAAAACTGTTTTTT. Variable domain in full (rest from reference TRBV5-8 and TRBJ1-4): EAGVTQSPTHLIKTRGQQATLRCSPISGHTSVYWYQQALGLGLQFLLWYDEGEERNRGNFPPRFSGRQFPNYSSELNVNALELEDSALYLCASSLTGTNEKLFFGSGTQLSVL.

The chain employs TRBV18 and TRBJ2-5; D not resolved. CDR1 and CDR2 from the germline V gene are KGHSH and LQKENI. Trimming cost V 0 bases and J 5 bases, with 4 bases left between them. This CDR3 comprises 12 residues. CDR3 in amino acids: CASSPPVETQYF. For the CDR3, the DNA is TGTGCCAGCTCACCACCTGTTGAGACCCAGTACTTC.

The CDR3 DNA follows: TGTGCCAGTAGTATGGGGTCCATAGCCACTGAAGCTTTCTTT. Protein sequence: CASSMGSIATEAFF. This chain uses TRBV19 with TRBJ1-1; D ambiguous. In germline, CDR1 is LNHDA, CDR2 SQIVND (reference sequence). Deletions cut 3 bases from V and 4 bases from J, with 12 bases between. The CDR3 is 14 residues long. The variable domain in full, completed from reference TRBV19 and TRBJ1-1, reads DGGITQSPKYLFRKEGQNVTLSCEQNLNHDAMYWYRQDPGQGLRLIYYSQIVNDFQKGDIAEGYSVSREKKESFPLTVTSAQKNPTAFYLCASSMGSIATEAFFGQGTRLTVV.

This chain joins TRBV6-5 and TRBJ2-1; TRBD1 matches 7 bases. Germline CDR1 and CDR2: MNHEY and SVGAGI. V lost 4 bases and J lost 9; bases outside the gene matches: 6. The CDR3 length is 13 residues. In DNA, the CDR3 is TGTGCCAGCAGTTTGTTACAGGGGACTGAGCAGTTCTTC. Translated, it gives CASSLLQGTEQFF.

Only a few counts were recorded for this clone. The genes are TRBV19 and TRBJ2-7, with D tentatively TRBD1 (6 bases). CDR3 length: 16 amino acids. Germline-derived CDR1 and CDR2 are LNHDA and SQIVND (reference sequence). V was shortened by 5 bases and J by 2 bases, with 19 bases between the two germline ends. CDR3 in amino acids: CASSPSRQGGTYEQYF. The CDR3 region has the DNA TGTGCCAGTAGTCCAAGTAGACAAGGGGGAACCTACGAGCAGTACTTC. The entire variable domain, with the rest obtained from reference TRBV19 and TRBJ2-7, is as follows: DGGITQSPKYLFRKEGQNVTLSCEQNLNHDAMYWYRQDPGQGLRLIYYSQIVNDFQKGDIAEGYSVSREKKESFPLTVTSAQKNPTAFYLCASSPSRQGGTYEQYFGPGTRLTVT.

The V call is TRBV4-3, the J call TRBJ1-5; no definite D call. The V gene lost 0 bases and the J gene lost 4 bases, with 10 bases spanning the gap. Germline V gives CDR1 LGHNA, CDR2 YSLEER. The CDR3 has 15 residues. CDR3 nucleotide sequence: TGCGCCAGCAGCCAAGAACGAAATGGTAATCAGCCCCAGCATTTT. Translated: CASSQERNGNQPQHF.

V is TRBV30 and J is TRBJ1-1; the D is unclear. The V end was cut by 3 bases, the J end by 11 bases, with 16 bases between. Germline V CDR1 and CDR2: GTSNPN, SVGIG (reference sequence). This CDR3 has 12 residues. The CDR3, as DNA: TGTGCCTGGAGCCCCCCCCCAAGGGCCGCTTTCTTT. It codes for CAWSPPPRAAFF.

The genes are TRBV11-3 and TRBJ2-3; the D gene is possibly TRBD2 (6 bases). V was pared by 5 bases and J by 2 bases, with 17 bases between. Germline V gives CDR1 SGHNT, CDR2 YENEEA. CDR3 length: 16 amino acids. The CDR3 here is CASSEGLPGATDTQYF. The CDR3 bases are TGTGCCAGCAGCGAGGGACTCCCCGGAGCCACAGATACGCAGTATTTT.

This chain links TRBV5-1 with TRBJ2-3, with 8 bases fitting TRBD1. CDR3 length: 15 residues. With V trimmed by 2 bases and J by 4 bases, 6 bases remained unmatched. Germline-derived CDR1 and CDR2 are SGHRS and YFSETQ. This CDR3 is CASSFPTGESDTQYF. Here the CDR3 DNA reads TGCGCCAGCAGCTTCCCGACAGGGGAGTCAGATACGCAGTATTTT.

V gene TRBV19 combines with J gene TRBJ2-1; D is unresolved. Trimming removed 7 bases from V and 0 bases from J, with 7 bases in between. The CDR3 extends over 13 amino acids. The germline V gene has CDR1 LNHDA and CDR2 SQIVND (reference sequence). The DNA for the CDR3 is TGTGCCAGTAAACCAGACTCCTACAATGAGCAGTTCTTC. Protein product: CASKPDSYNEQFF.

The DNA of the CDR3 is TGTGCCAGCAGTTTACCGGGGGAGCGGGGGCCCCAGCATTTT. This codes for CASSLPGERGPQHF. The chain combines TRBV28 with TRBJ1-5; weak D call: TRBD1 (5 bases). The CDR3 has 14 residues. CDR1 is MDHEN and CDR2 is SYDVKM in the germline V gene. Trimming removed 2 bases at V and 9 bases at J, with 14 bases between. The entire variable domain, with the rest obtained from reference TRBV28 and TRBJ1-5, is as follows: DVKVTQSSRYLVKRTGEKVFLECVQDMDHENMFWYRQDPGLGLRLIYFSYDVKMKEKGDIPEGYSVSREKKERFSLILESASTNQTSMYLCASSLPGERGPQHFGDGTRLSIL.

The V gene is TRBV6-1, the J gene TRBJ2-1; D gene unclear. The CDR3 consists of 12 residues. V lost 8 bases and J lost 6, with 11 bases in between. Looked up from germline, CDR1 is MNHNS and CDR2 is SASEGT. Here the CDR3 reads CASLEIFNEQFF. The CDR3 DNA is TGTGCCAGCCTGGAGATCTTCAATGAGCAGTTCTTC.

In this sample, this clone turned up once. The chain recombines TRBV7-8 with TRBJ1-1; unclear D gene. The germline V gene encodes CDR1 SGHVS and CDR2 FQNEAQ. V was cut by 5 bases and J by 1 base, with 14 bases left in between. There are 15 residues in the CDR3. The CDR3 DNA follows: TGTGCCAGCAGCCCCCGGACCGCCAAGAACACTGAAGCTTTCTTT. Translation: CASSPRTAKNTEAFF. Full variable domain (rest looked up from reference TRBV7-8 and TRBJ1-1): GAGVSQSPRYKVAKRGQDVALRCDPISGHVSLFWYQQALGQGPEFLTYFQNEAQLDKSGLPSDRFFAERPEGSVSTLKIQRTQQEDSAVYLCASSPRTAKNTEAFFGQGTRLTVV.

The J gene is TRBJ2-7, the V gene TRBV11-2; TRBD2 is a possible D gene (6 bases). Trimming took off 1 base at V and 1 base at J, with 8 bases between the two ends. The CDR3 loop spans 14 amino acids. CDR1 is SGHAT, CDR2 FQNNGV, per germline. CDR3 region: CASSLVGGSYEQYF. The CDR3 DNA sequence: TGTGCCAGCAGCTTAGTTGGGGGGTCCTACGAGCAGTACTTC. The whole variable domain, remainder taken from reference TRBV11-2 and TRBJ2-7, is EAGVAQSPRYKIIEKRQSVAFWCNPISGHATLYWYQQILGQGPKLLIQFQNNGVVDDSQLPKDRFSAERLKGVDSTLKIQPAKLEDSAVYLCASSLVGGSYEQYFGPGTRLTVT.

The chain uses TRBV19 and TRBJ2-5, with 9 bases matching TRBD1. Germline V CDR1 and CDR2: LNHDA, SQIVND (reference sequence). The ends lost 5 bases at V and 7 bases at J; junction bases unmatched: 5. CDR3 length: 13 amino acids. The CDR3 region is CASSAGQGGTQYF. DNA for the CDR3: TGTGCCAGTAGTGCGGGACAGGGAGGGACCCAGTACTTC.

This sequence joins TRBV19 and TRBJ1-5; 11 bases line up with TRBD1. With V trimmed by 7 bases and J by 7 bases, 6 bases remained unmatched. Per the germline V gene, CDR1 is LNHDA and CDR2 is SQIVND (reference sequence). This CDR3 comprises 14 residues. The CDR3 region is CASTAGQGAQPQHF. For the CDR3, the DNA is TGTGCCAGTACTGCCGGACAGGGGGCACAGCCCCAGCATTTT.